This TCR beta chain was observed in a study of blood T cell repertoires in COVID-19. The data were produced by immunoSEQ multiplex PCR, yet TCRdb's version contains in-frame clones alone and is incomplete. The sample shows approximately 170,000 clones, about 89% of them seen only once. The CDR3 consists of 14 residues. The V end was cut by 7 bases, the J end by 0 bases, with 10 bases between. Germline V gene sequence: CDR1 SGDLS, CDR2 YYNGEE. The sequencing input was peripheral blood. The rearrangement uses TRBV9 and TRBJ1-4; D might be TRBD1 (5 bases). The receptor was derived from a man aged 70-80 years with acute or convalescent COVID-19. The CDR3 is CASSPGATNEKLFF. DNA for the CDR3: TGTGCCAGCTCCCCGGGGGCAACTAATGAAAAACTGTTTTTT.